Reported below is one T cell receptor (beta chain). This sample was included in a study of blood T cell repertoires in COVID-19. Study summary: Material from acute and convalescent COVID-19 was sourced from the United States, Italy and Spain.

Source study methods: Estimation of nucleated cell counts was performed using reference gene primer amplification. TCRdb's copy holds only in-frame clones and misses some; the assay was immunoSEQ multiplex PCR. That table gives V, J and clone size, and the DNA gave D and trimming. This repertoire shows approximately 480,000 clones, about nine tenths found once; its top ten account for roughly 0.7%. Germline V gene sequence: CDR1 SEHNR, CDR2 FQNEAQ (reference sequence). V was pared by 5 bases and J by 4 bases, with 20 bases between. This CDR3 spans 16 amino acids. Individuals aged roughly 18 to 95 years were recruited from about two dozen US areas.

This chain links TRBV7-9 with TRBJ1-1; the D gene is possibly TRBD1 (6 bases). This TCR was recovered from a young woman who had recovered from COVID-19. The specimen was PBMCs or T cells enriched from blood (not recorded which). CDR3 bases: TGTGCCAGCAGCCCCTTAGGAGGCGGGGGCGGCACTGAAGCTTTCTTT. This encodes CASSPLGGGGGTEAFF.